This T cell receptor (beta chain) derives from a study of brain T cells in children with intractable seizures (TCRdb year 2021). Looking at the study overall: As a first screen for immune gene transcripts, resected brain tissue from approximately 54 pediatric epilepsy surgery cases was run on a NanoString immunology panel. About 70% of the 12 selected surgery cases also had pre-surgery blood sequenced, which left four cases with brain tissue only. Study-wide conclusions, independent of this receptor: The patients' HCMV serostatus was not known, and viral specificity was inferred solely from CDR3 sequence similarity. Because pre- and post-surgery blood were sequenced to different depths, clones absent from the pre-surgery sample may reflect undersampling.

About this clone: There is no known antigen for this receptor. Per-nucleotide qualities are absent, and no much larger clonotype sits a single base away.

The immunoSEQ assay was used to generate TCR beta chain sequences from genomic DNA. Regarding the original processing steps: CDR3 sequences not starting with the conserved framework cysteine at position 104 were manually removed. Clonality was calculated as one minus the normalized Shannon's Diversity Index, with values ranging from 0 (maximal diversity) to 1 (oligoclonal). To check whether a given CDR3 had different frequencies in two samples, for example brain versus blood, chi-squared comparison-of-proportions tests were used. Public clonotypes were identified by searching immuneACCESS, and similarity to known antiviral clonotypes was assessed with the VDJdb browser. In its TCRdb copy, this immuneACCESS table keeps in-frame sequences only and misses some clones. Where compared with another copy, unresolved V genes explain less than half of these, and the others have no known cause. That table gives V, J and clone size, and the DNA gave D and trimming. For this sample the table gives 88,000 or so clones, of which 90% to 95% were detected only once. The biggest ten clones account for about 23% of the sample.

The time point tag for this specimen amounts to: resected brain tissue, or blood drawn just prior to surgery. The surgery cases that showed the highest brain T cell transcript signatures were chosen for TCR beta chain sequencing of brain tissue, and of blood when it was available. Before surgery, the patients had been given at least one anti-epileptic drug. TCR-sequenced patients were children with drug-resistant epilepsy due to tuberous sclerosis complex, focal cortical dysplasia, Rasmussen encephalitis or hemimegalencephaly. Blood was drawn right before the epilepsy surgery. Bulk genomic DNA was isolated from unsorted brain tissue and whole blood using the Monarch genomic DNA purification kit. V sheds 8 bases and J sheds 11 bases, leaving 16 bases between their ends. Reading from cysteine to phenylalanine, the CDR3 counts 12 amino acids. This entry keeps only the CDR3 DNA: 36 bases, framed from base 1. CDR1 is given as MNHEY and CDR2 as SVGAGI, both from the germline V gene.

The rearranged segments are TRBV6-5 and TRBJ2-1; the D segment could be TRBD1, given 6 matching bases. This receptor was identified in a girl aged 2-10 years with Rasmussen encephalitis and intractable seizures. Sequencing used peripheral blood, obtained at surgery. For the CDR3, the sequence is CASGYRALKQFF. The nucleotide sequence is TGTGCCAGCGGGTACAGGGCACTTAAGCAGTTCTTC.